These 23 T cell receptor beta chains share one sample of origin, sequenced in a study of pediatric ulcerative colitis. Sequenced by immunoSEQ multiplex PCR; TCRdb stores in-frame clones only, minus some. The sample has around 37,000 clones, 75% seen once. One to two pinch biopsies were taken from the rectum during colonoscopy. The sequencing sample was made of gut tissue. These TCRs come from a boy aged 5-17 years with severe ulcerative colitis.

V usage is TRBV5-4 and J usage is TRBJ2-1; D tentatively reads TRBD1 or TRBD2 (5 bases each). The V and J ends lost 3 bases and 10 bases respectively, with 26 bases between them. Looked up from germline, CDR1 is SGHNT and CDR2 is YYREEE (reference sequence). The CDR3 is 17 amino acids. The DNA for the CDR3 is TGTGCCAGCAGCTCCCCACCCTCGGGACCAGCCTCGGAGGAGCAGTTCTTC. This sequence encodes CASSSPPSGPASEEQFF.

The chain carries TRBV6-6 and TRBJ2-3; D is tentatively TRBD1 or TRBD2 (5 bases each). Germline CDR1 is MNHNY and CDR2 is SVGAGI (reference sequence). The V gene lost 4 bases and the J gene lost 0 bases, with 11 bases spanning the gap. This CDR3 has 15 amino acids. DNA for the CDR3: TGTGCCAGCAGTTTCCGATGGGGGAGCACAGATACGCAGTATTTT. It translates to CASSFRWGSTDTQYF.

The CDR3 is CAIRPGQGRPEQYF. DNA of the CDR3: TGTGCCATCAGACCGGGACAGGGGCGCCCCGAGCAGTACTTC. The chain employs TRBV10-3 and TRBJ2-7; 10 nucleotides agree with TRBD1. The V and J ends lost 6 bases and 6 bases, in that order; junction bases with no gene match: 8. The V gene's germline CDR1 is ENHRY and CDR2 SYGVKD. This CDR3 contains 14 residues.

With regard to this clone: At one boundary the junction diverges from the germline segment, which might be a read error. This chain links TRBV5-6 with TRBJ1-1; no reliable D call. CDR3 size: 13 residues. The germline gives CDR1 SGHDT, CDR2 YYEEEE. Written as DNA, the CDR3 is TGTGCCAGCACCTTGCAGGAGAACACTGAAGCTTTCTTT. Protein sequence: CASTLQENTEAFF.

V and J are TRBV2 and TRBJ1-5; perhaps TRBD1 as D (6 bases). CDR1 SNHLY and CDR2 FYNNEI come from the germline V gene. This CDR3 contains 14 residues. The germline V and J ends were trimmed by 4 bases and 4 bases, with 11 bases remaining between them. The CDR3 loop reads CASSAGRGNQPQHF. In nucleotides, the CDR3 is TGTGCCAGCAGTGCTGGCAGGGGTAATCAGCCCCAGCATTTT.

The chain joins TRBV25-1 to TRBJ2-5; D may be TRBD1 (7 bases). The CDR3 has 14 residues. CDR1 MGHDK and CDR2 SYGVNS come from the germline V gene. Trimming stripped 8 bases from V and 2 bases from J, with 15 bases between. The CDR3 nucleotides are TGTGCCAGCGGAGCGACAGGGACTCAAGAGACCCAGTACTTC. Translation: CASGATGTQETQYF.

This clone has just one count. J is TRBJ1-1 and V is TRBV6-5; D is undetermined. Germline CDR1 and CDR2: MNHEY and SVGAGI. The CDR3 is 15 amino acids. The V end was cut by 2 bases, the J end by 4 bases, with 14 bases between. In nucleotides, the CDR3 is TGTGCCAGCAGTTACCTGGGTCAGGAGATCACTGAAGCTTTCTTT. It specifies CASSYLGQEITEAFF.

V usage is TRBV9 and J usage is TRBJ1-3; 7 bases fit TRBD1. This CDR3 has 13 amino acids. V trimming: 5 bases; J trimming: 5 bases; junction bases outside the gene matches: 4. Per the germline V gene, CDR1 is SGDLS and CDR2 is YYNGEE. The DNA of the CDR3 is TGTGCCAGCAGTGGACAGGCTAGAAACACCATATATTTT. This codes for CASSGQARNTIYF.

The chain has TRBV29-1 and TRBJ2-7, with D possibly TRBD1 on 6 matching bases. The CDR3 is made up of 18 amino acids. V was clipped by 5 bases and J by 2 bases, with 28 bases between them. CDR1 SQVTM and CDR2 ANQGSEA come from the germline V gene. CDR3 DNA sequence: TGCAGCGTTAGAATACGTTCGCCTCCGGGACAAATACCCTACGAGCAGTACTTC. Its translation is CSVRIRSPPGQIPYEQYF.

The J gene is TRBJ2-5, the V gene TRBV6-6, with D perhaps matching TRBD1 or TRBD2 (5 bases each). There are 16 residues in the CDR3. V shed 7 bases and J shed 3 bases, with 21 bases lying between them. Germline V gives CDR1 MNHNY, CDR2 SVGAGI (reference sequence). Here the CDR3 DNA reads TGTGCCAGCACCACAAATCCCGGGACGACCGAAGAGACCCAGTACTTC. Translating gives CASTTNPGTTEETQYF.

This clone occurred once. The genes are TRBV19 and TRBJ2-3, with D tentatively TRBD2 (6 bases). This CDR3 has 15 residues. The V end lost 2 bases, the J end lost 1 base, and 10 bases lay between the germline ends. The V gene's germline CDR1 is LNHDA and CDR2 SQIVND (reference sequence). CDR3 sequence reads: CASSIWGERTDTQYF. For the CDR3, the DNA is TGTGCCAGTAGTATATGGGGGGAGCGCACAGATACGCAGTATTTT.

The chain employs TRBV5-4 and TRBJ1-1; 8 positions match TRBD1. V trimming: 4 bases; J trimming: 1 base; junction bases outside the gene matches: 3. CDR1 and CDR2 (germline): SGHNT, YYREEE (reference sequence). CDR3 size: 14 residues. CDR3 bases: TGTGCCAGCAGCCAGGACAGGGAGAACACTGAAGCTTTCTTT. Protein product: CASSQDRENTEAFF.

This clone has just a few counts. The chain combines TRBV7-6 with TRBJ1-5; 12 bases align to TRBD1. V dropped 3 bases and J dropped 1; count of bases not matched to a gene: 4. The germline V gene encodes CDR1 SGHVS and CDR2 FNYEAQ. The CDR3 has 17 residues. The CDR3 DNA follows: TGTGCCAGCAGCTTCGGGACAGGGGGCGCGAGCAATCAGCCCCAGCATTTT. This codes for CASSFGTGGASNQPQHF.

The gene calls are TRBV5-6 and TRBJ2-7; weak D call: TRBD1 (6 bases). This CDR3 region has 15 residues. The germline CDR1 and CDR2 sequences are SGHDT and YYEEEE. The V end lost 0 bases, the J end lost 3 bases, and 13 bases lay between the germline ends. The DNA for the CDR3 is TGTGCCAGCAGCTTGGTATTACAGGGAAACTACGAGCAGTACTTC. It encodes CASSLVLQGNYEQYF.

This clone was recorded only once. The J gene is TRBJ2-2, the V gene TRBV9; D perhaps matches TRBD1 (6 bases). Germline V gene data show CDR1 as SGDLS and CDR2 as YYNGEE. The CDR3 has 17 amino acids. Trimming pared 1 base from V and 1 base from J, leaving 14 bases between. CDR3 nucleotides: TGTGCCAGCAGCGTAAGGATGGGGGCCCTGAACACCGGGGAGCTGTTTTTT. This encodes CASSVRMGALNTGELFF.

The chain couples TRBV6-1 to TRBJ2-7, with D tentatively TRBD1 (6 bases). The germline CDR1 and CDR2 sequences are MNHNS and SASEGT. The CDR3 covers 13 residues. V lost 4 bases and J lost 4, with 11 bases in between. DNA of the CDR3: TGTGCCAGCAGTGCGGACAGAGGGTACGAGCAGTACTTC. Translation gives CASSADRGYEQYF.

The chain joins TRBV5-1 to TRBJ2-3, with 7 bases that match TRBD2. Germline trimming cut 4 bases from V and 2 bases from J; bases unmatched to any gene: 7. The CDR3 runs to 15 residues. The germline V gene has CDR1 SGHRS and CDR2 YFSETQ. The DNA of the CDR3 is TGCGCCAGCAGCCAGGGAGGGGCGCCCACAGATACGCAGTATTTT. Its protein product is CASSQGGAPTDTQYF.

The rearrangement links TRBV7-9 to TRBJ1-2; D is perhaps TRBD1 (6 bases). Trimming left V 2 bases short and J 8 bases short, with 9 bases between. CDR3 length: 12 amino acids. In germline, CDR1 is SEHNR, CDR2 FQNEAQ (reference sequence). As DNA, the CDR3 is TGTGCCAGCAGCTTAATACAGGGCGGCTACACCTTC. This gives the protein CASSLIQGGYTF.

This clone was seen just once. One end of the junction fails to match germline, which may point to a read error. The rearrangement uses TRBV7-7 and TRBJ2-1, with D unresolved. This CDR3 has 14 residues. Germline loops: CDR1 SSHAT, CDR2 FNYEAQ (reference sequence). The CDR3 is CASSLGPAHNEQFF. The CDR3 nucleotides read TGTGCTAGCAGCTTAGGTCCTGCCCACAATGAGCAGTTCTTC.

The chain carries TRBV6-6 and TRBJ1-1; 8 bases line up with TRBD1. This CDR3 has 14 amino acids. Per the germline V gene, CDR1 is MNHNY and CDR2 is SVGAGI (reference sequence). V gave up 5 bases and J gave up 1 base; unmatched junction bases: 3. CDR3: CASSRGTGNTEAFF. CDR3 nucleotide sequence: TGTGCCAGCAGTAGGGGGACAGGGAACACTGAAGCTTTCTTT.

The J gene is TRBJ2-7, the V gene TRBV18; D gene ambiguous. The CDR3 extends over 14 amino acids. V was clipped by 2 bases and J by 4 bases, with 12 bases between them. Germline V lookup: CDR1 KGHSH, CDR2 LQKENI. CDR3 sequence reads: CASSPRSIVYEQYF. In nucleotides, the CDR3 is TGTGCCAGCTCACCAAGGAGCATTGTATACGAGCAGTACTTC.

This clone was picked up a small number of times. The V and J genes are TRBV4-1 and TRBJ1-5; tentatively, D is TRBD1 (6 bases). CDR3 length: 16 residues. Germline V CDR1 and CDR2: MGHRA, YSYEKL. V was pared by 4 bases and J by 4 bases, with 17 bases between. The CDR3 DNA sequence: TGCGCCAGCAGCCGCCTGGGACGGGGGGCGAATCAGCCCCAGCATTTT. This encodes CASSRLGRGANQPQHF.

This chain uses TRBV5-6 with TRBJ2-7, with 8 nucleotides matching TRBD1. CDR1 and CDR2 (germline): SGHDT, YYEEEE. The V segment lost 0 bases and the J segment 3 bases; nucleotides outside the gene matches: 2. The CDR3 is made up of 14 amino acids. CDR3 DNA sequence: TGTGCCAGCAGCTTGGGACAGGGGTTCTACGAGCAGTACTTC. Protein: CASSLGQGFYEQYF.